This entry features one TCR beta chain sequence. CDR1 KGHSH and CDR2 LQKENI come from the germline V gene. This CDR3 has 14 residues. The germline V and J ends were trimmed by 3 bases and 2 bases, with 11 bases remaining between them. The data are from a study of technical replicates of blood from a handful of donors. The repertoire was sequenced with immunoSEQ multiplex PCR; TCRdb's copy has only in-frame clones and lacks some. The data hold about 70,000 clones, with around 97% observed a single time. The TCR originated in a human donor in good health. The sequenced sample consisted of T cells isolated from PBMCs. The V gene is TRBV18, the J gene TRBJ2-7; TRBD2 is a possible D gene (5 bases). This CDR3 reads CASSPWQRTYEQYF. The CDR3 bases are TGTGCCAGCTCACCCTGGCAGCGGACCTACGAGCAGTACTTC.